Following are 24 T cell receptor beta chains from one sample sequenced in a study of shared clonotypes between healthy human individuals. Repertoires were generated with immunoSEQ multiplex PCR, while TCRdb's copy carries only in-frame clones and drops some. The sample lists about 710,000 clones; around four fifths were seen once. What was sequenced was memory CD4+ T cells sorted from blood. The subset denotes: CD45RA-negative fraction. The receptors originated from a woman aged 25 to 39 in good health.

The chain uses TRBV6-5 and TRBJ1-5; no reliable D call. There are 16 residues in the CDR3. Germline V gene sequence: CDR1 MNHEY, CDR2 SVGAGI. V lost 4 bases and J 0 bases, leaving 13 bases between the germline ends. In DNA, the CDR3 is TGTGCCAGCAGTTCCCGCCTTGGGTTTAGCAATCAGCCCCAGCATTTT. Amino acid sequence: CASSSRLGFSNQPQHF.

The rearrangement uses TRBV2 and TRBJ2-1; tentative D call: TRBD2 (5 bases). Germline values: CDR1 SNHLY, CDR2 FYNNEI. V lost 6 bases, J lost 0 bases, and 12 bases lay in between. This CDR3 contains 15 residues. The CDR3 loop reads CASRVGLSSYNEQFF. The DNA of the CDR3 is TGTGCCAGCAGAGTAGGACTGAGCTCCTACAATGAGCAGTTCTTC.

This chain joins TRBV9 and TRBJ2-5, with a tentative D call TRBD1 (6 bases). V was clipped by 0 bases and J by 3 bases, with 12 bases between them. From germline, CDR1 is SGDLS and CDR2 YYNGEE. The CDR3 has 15 amino acids. DNA for the CDR3: TGTGCCAGCAGCGTAGGGTTGGCAGGGGAAGAGACCCAGTACTTC. Its translation: CASSVGLAGEETQYF.

V and J are TRBV28 and TRBJ1-1, with D perhaps TRBD1 (6 bases). Germline V lookup: CDR1 MDHEN, CDR2 SYDVKM. This CDR3 spans 14 amino acids. Trimming removed 3 bases from V and 1 base from J, with 9 bases in between. The CDR3 DNA sequence: TGTGCCAGCAGTTTGGGGGGGCCGAACACTGAAGCTTTCTTT. Amino acid sequence: CASSLGGPNTEAFF. Together with reference TRBV28 and TRBJ1-1, the CDR3 gives the full variable domain: DVKVTQSSRYLVKRTGEKVFLECVQDMDHENMFWYRQDPGLGLRLIYFSYDVKMKEKGDIPEGYSVSREKKERFSLILESASTNQTSMYLCASSLGGPNTEAFFGQGTRLTVV.

The J gene is TRBJ2-5, the V gene TRBV19; D gene ambiguous. Per the germline V gene, CDR1 is LNHDA and CDR2 is SQIVND (reference sequence). The germline V and J ends were trimmed by 1 base and 2 bases, with 8 bases remaining between them. The CDR3 is 14 residues long. The CDR3 here is CASSIGSGQETQYF. As DNA, the CDR3 is TGTGCCAGTAGTATAGGGTCCGGGCAAGAGACCCAGTACTTC.

This rearrangement joins TRBV18 to TRBJ2-5, with D possibly being TRBD2 (6 bases). The V end was cut by 5 bases, the J end by 5 bases, with 9 bases between. The CDR3 is made up of 12 amino acids. Germline loops: CDR1 KGHSH, CDR2 LQKENI. The CDR3 nucleotides are TGTGCCAGCTCAGGGGAGGATGAGACCCAGTACTTC. It encodes CASSGEDETQYF.

The chain has TRBV2 and TRBJ2-5, with D unresolved. The germline V gene has CDR1 SNHLY and CDR2 FYNNEI. There are 14 residues in the CDR3. Trimming shortened V by 5 bases and J by 1 base, and 11 bases separated the two germline ends. The CDR3, as DNA: TGTGCCAGCAGTTCCAGGACGGCCCAAGAGACCCAGTACTTC. This translates into CASSSRTAQETQYF.

V usage is TRBV9 and J usage is TRBJ2-7, with D possibly being TRBD1 (6 bases). Per the germline V gene, CDR1 is SGDLS and CDR2 is YYNGEE. V lost 6 bases and J lost 0, with 13 bases in between. The CDR3 totals 14 residues. The CDR3, as DNA: TGTGCCAGCATCACAGGGTTGTGCTCCTACGAGCAGTACTTC. Amino acids: CASITGLCSYEQYF. The whole variable domain, remainder taken from reference TRBV9 and TRBJ2-7, is DSGVTQTPKHLITATGQRVTLRCSPRSGDLSVYWYQQSLDQGLQFLIQYYNGEERAKGNILERFSAQQFPDLHSELNLSSLELGDSALYFCASITGLCSYEQYFGPGTRLTVT.

This clone came up a few times. CDR3 DNA sequence: TGTGCCCCGGAGGAGGCCGGGGAGCTGTTTTTT. Residues: CAPEEAGELFF. This chain joins TRBV21-1 and TRBJ2-2; the table's D gene call, TRBD2, was not cross checked with the DNA. TRBV21-1 is termed a pseudogene. The CDR3 has 11 amino acids.

The J gene is TRBJ2-1, the V gene TRBV25-1; TRBD1 agrees at 7 bases. Germline values: CDR1 MGHDK, CDR2 SYGVNS. V gave up 4 bases and J gave up 4 bases; unmatched junction bases: 10. The CDR3 has 16 amino acids. The CDR3 region has the DNA TGTGCCAGCAGTGCGAACCGGGACAGAGAATACAATGAGCAGTTCTTC. It specifies CASSANRDREYNEQFF.

The chain employs TRBV6-1 and TRBJ1-2, with a weak D call TRBD1 (5 bases). Germline CDR1 is MNHNS and CDR2 is SASEGT. The length of the CDR3 is 15 residues. V was shortened by 7 bases and J by 4 bases, with 19 bases between the two germline ends. CDR3 amino acids: CASTERGGGFYGYTF. CDR3 coding DNA: TGTGCCAGCACCGAAAGGGGCGGAGGCTTCTATGGCTACACCTTC.

This clone was counted only a few times. The chain combines TRBV5-5 with TRBJ1-3, with D unresolved. The V gene lost 5 bases and the J gene lost 0 bases, with 9 bases spanning the gap. Germline CDR1 is SGHKS and CDR2 is YYEKEE (reference sequence). This CDR3 is 14 amino acids long. CDR3 amino acids: CASRQLVSGNTIYF. CDR3 sequence (DNA): TGTGCCAGCAGACAGCTAGTCTCTGGAAACACCATATATTTT.

The J gene is TRBJ2-7, the V gene TRBV19, with 10 bases identical to TRBD2. Germline V gene sequence: CDR1 LNHDA, CDR2 SQIVND (reference sequence). The CDR3 loop spans 14 amino acids. With 5 bases clipped from V and 7 bases from J, the junction kept 8 bases outside the gene matches. The DNA for the CDR3 is TGTGCCAGTAGTCAAGCGGGAGGGCCGGGTGAGCAGTACTTC. Translating it yields CASSQAGGPGEQYF.

This clone occurred a few times. Within the sample, other DNA sequences also encode this same CDR3. The genes are TRBV11-2 and TRBJ1-1, with a possible D match to TRBD1 (5 bases). Per the germline V gene, CDR1 is SGHAT and CDR2 is FQNNGV. The CDR3 has 13 residues. V lost 5 bases and J 1 base, leaving 8 bases between the germline ends. CDR3 in amino acids: CASSTQGNTEAFF. The CDR3 DNA follows: TGTGCCAGCAGCACGCAGGGGAACACTGAAGCTTTCTTT.

The chain uses TRBV2 and TRBJ1-2; D gene unclear. The CDR3 length is 14 residues. The V gene lost 0 bases and the J gene lost 7 bases, with 12 bases spanning the gap. Germline CDR1 SNHLY, CDR2 FYNNEI. The CDR3 here is CASSEADAQSGYTF. Here the CDR3 DNA reads TGTGCCAGCAGTGAAGCCGATGCCCAGAGTGGCTACACCTTC. The whole variable domain, filled in from reference TRBV2 and TRBJ1-2, reads EPEVTQTPSHQVTQMGQEVILRCVPISNHLYFYWYRQILGQKVEFLVSFYNNEISEKSEIFDDQFSVERPDGSNFTLKIRSTKLEDSAMYFCASSEADAQSGYTFGSGTRLTVV.

The rearrangement uses TRBV15 and TRBJ2-5; TRBD1 matches at 7 bases. There are 14 residues in the CDR3. Germline V gene data show CDR1 as LNHNV and CDR2 as YYDKDF (reference sequence). V lost 6 bases to trimming and J lost 4 bases; unmatched junction nucleotides: 8. CDR3 sequence reads: CATRKRGQSETQYF. The CDR3 region has the DNA TGTGCCACCAGAAAGAGGGGGCAATCAGAGACCCAGTACTTC. Full variable domain (missing parts from reference TRBV15 and TRBJ2-5): DAMVIQNPRYQVTQFGKPVTLSCSQTLNHNVMYWYQQKSSQAPKLLFHYYDKDFNNEADTPDNFQSRRPNTSFCFLDIRSPGLGDTAMYLCATRKRGQSETQYFGPGTRLLVL.

J is TRBJ1-5 and V is TRBV6-1; D remains unclear. CDR1 and CDR2 (germline): MNHNS, SASEGT. The V and J ends lost 4 bases and 4 bases respectively, with 8 bases between them. This CDR3 is built from 13 residues. The CDR3 DNA reads TGTGCCAGCAGTGCTCTAGAAAATCAGCCCCAGCATTTT. Protein sequence: CASSALENQPQHF.

This chain uses TRBV28 with TRBJ2-7, with D possibly being TRBD1 (6 bases). CDR3 length: 12 residues. V lost 8 bases to trimming and J lost 4 bases, with 12 bases between them. Germline values: CDR1 MDHEN, CDR2 SYDVKM. The CDR3 DNA follows: TGTGCCAGCCACCGGGACATATACGAGCAGTACTTC. This encodes CASHRDIYEQYF.

V gene TRBV25-1 combines with J gene TRBJ2-3; a weak D match, TRBD1 (7 bases). The CDR3 extends over 15 amino acids. The germline gives CDR1 MGHDK, CDR2 SYGVNS. The V and J ends lost 2 bases and 5 bases respectively, with 14 bases between them. The CDR3 DNA reads as TGTGCCAGCAGTGAAGAGGGGGCGGGAAGAGATACGCAGTATTTT. This translates into CASSEEGAGRDTQYF.

This rearrangement joins TRBV25-1 to TRBJ2-3; 7 bases are shared with TRBD2. This CDR3 contains 15 residues. J lost 4 bases, V lost 6 bases, and 10 bases had no gene match. Looked up from germline, CDR1 is MGHDK and CDR2 is SYGVNS. The DNA of the CDR3 is TGTGCCAGCAGGGGGACGGGGGGTGGTTCAGATACGCAGTATTTT. Translated, it gives CASRGTGGGSDTQYF.

This clone was picked up one time. The rearrangement joins TRBV5-4 to TRBJ2-3, with 14 positions matching TRBD2. Germline CDR1 and CDR2: SGHNT and YYREEE (reference sequence). V shed 3 bases and J 6 bases; nucleotides not matched to a gene: 6. This CDR3 has 16 residues. The CDR3 here is CASSSRLAGGPDTQYF. The CDR3 DNA follows: TGTGCCAGCAGCTCAAGACTAGCGGGGGGGCCTGATACGCAGTATTTT.

The rearrangement links TRBV2 to TRBJ1-1; D is ambiguous. Germline CDR1 reads SNHLY; CDR2 reads FYNNEI. V was clipped by 6 bases and J by 7 bases, with 9 bases between them. The CDR3 has 11 amino acids. The CDR3: CASRTAVEAFF. The DNA for the CDR3 is TGTGCCAGCAGGACGGCGGTTGAAGCTTTCTTT. Full variable domain (missing parts from reference TRBV2 and TRBJ1-1): EPEVTQTPSHQVTQMGQEVILRCVPISNHLYFYWYRQILGQKVEFLVSFYNNEISEKSEIFDDQFSVERPDGSNFTLKIRSTKLEDSAMYFCASRTAVEAFFGQGTRLTVV.

CDR3 coding DNA: TGTGCCAGCAGCTTGGGGGGGCCCGAGACCCAGTACTTC. It is translated as CASSLGGPETQYF. This sequence joins TRBV5-4 and TRBJ2-5; the D gene is possibly TRBD1 (6 bases). Germline V gives CDR1 SGHNT, CDR2 YYREEE (reference sequence). V was cut by 0 bases and J by 5 bases, with 8 bases left in between. The CDR3 length is 13 residues.

A remark on this clone: The same CDR3 also results from other DNA sequences found in this sample. The chain recombines TRBV28 with TRBJ1-2; 7 bases line up with TRBD1. Trimming removed 4 bases from V and 2 bases from J; junction bases left unmatched: 4. This CDR3 spans 14 amino acids. Germline lookup yields CDR1 MDHEN and CDR2 SYDVKM. The CDR3 nucleotides read TGTGCCAGCAGTTCCACGGGACAGAACTATGGCTACACCTTC. Residues: CASSSTGQNYGYTF.